This T cell receptor beta chain was retrieved from a study of T cell responses to AZD1222 COVID-19 vaccine (dated by TCRdb to the early 2020s). Background on the whole study: TCR sequencing was performed for 233 trial participants, of whom around 200 were given two doses of AZD1222 and some 25 were given two doses of MenACWY control vaccine. Trial participants were enrolled by age into subgroups of 18-55, 56-69 and 70-plus years, and around 150, 28 and 57 TCR-sequenced participants, respectively, were included in these subgroups. Paper-wide results and their limitations: After two AZD1222 doses, spike-specific TCR breadth and depth were significantly higher than at day 0 and than in MenACWY recipients. Most participants were white British and females outnumbered males, and the authors suggested that clonal diversity may have been underestimated. Conclusions about previously exposed vaccinees are limited, since just six AZD1222 recipients were seropositive for SARS-CoV-2 at baseline. Because no samples from the day 14 peak response were available, repertoires could be characterized only after the peak T cell response. In the small 56-69-year group, the increase in depth fell short of significance, most likely because of low power. Vaccine-associated CD4 TCRs spanned the whole spike protein, with dominant responses in regions 160-218 and 743-854. Reportedly, close to half of the unique spike-specific TCRs recognized epitopes lying outside the regions that are mutated in the B.1.351 and B.1.1.7 variants.

About this clone itself: It lacks a known antigen. One base away there is no much larger clone; base qualities are not given.

The CDR3 regions of human TCRbeta chains were analyzed by immunosequencing. Per the source publication's procedure: TCRs in the repertoires were matched against a reference library of SARS-CoV-2-specific TCRs that had been generated with the MIRA antigen-specificity platform. Breadth was defined as the fraction of unique TCRs that were SARS-CoV-2-associated. Depth was defined as the fraction of total T cells that were SARS-CoV-2-associated. Using the MIRA data, each spike-specific TCR was assigned both to the spike region to which the TCR was reactive and to a CD4 or CD8 class. Log10-transformed breadth and depth values were compared by one-way ANOVA with Sidak's multiple comparisons tests. Drawn from immuneACCESS, this table holds only the in-frame rearrangements with V and J called that TCRdb kept. Clones are partly lost; checked studies trace under half to an unresolved V gene and leave the rest unexplained. V, J and clone size are those of that table, while D and trimming were read from the DNA. Recorded for this sample are fewer than 65,000 clones; approximately 88% of them occurred a single time. The top ten hold around 15% of the sample.

According to the study, the label for this sample's time point signals: about 28 days (+/-7) after the second vaccine dose. AZD1222 recipients with second doses at about 4 weeks or about 12 weeks were pooled, because spike-specific TCR depth and breadth did not differ between schedules. The vaccinee samples were drawn from two UK trials, COV001 and COV002, one of which was a single-blind randomized controlled phase 2/3 trial testing AZD1222 (ChAdOx1 nCoV-19) in healthy adults. For TCRbeta chain sequencing, PBMC samples were collected from trial participants at day 0 and at day 28 after the second dose. This clonotype originated in an adult who received the AZD1222 COVID-19 vaccine. Here the sequenced sample was peripheral blood, taken 28 days after the second AZD1222 dose.

Here is the DNA: TGTGCCAGTAGTATCCAGGGGTGGAGCACTGAAGCTTTCTTT. This encodes CASSIQGWSTEAFF. The V and J segments used are TRBV19 and TRBJ1-1; the D gene is possibly TRBD1, with 6 bases matching. The CDR3 covers 14 residues, taking in both the cysteine and the phenylalanine. CDR3 DNA only is kept here, 42 bases in frame from base 1. V lost 3 bases and J lost 4 bases; the stretch between them is 12 bases long. CDR1 and CDR2 are read off the germline V gene (reference sequence) as LNHDA and SQIVND. Supplemented by the reference TRBV19 and TRBJ1-1 proteins around the CDR3, the complete variable domain is DGGITQSPKYLFRKEGQNVTLSCEQNLNHDAMYWYRQDPGQGLRLIYYSQIVNDFQKGDIAEGYSVSREKKESFPLTVTSAQKNPTAFYLCASSIQGWSTEAFFGQGTRLTVV.